Listed here are 10 T cell receptor beta chains from one sample, sequenced in a study of T cells after posttransplantation cyclophosphamide. Assay: immunoSEQ multiplex PCR; the TCRdb copy retains only in-frame clones and omits some. The table records 15,000 to 20,000 clones, 85% of them present only once. Methotrexate plus calcineurin inhibitor accompanied controls' myeloablative marrow transplants; sampling was 1 year later. The specimen comprised PBMCs, sampled after allogeneic stem cell transplant with calcineurin inhibitor and methotrexate. These receptors all come from a young adult female patient who received an allogeneic stem cell transplant from an unrelated donor, was CMV-positive, and had acute and chronic GVHD. Some T cells may trace back to the graft donor.

The rearrangement joins TRBV5-1 to TRBJ2-1; D may be TRBD2 (6 bases). Trimming removed 5 bases from V and 6 bases from J, with 12 bases in between. Germline-derived CDR1 and CDR2 are SGHRS and YFSETQ. The CDR3 has 13 amino acids. CDR3 DNA: TGCGCCAGCAGGTTTACCGGGAGCAATGAGCAGTTCTTC. Protein sequence: CASRFTGSNEQFF.

The chain links TRBV19 to TRBJ2-1; D is unresolved. Trimming shortened V by 2 bases and J by 8 bases, and 13 bases separated the two germline ends. This CDR3 is built from 14 residues. The germline V gene has CDR1 LNHDA and CDR2 SQIVND (reference sequence). This CDR3 is CASSIRRGAYEQFF. The CDR3 DNA follows: TGTGCCAGTAGTATACGGAGAGGTGCATATGAGCAGTTCTTC.

The gene calls are TRBV29-1 and TRBJ2-1, with TRBD1 as a possible D gene (5 bases). Germline CDR1 and CDR2: SQVTM and ANQGSEA. CDR3 length equals 16 residues. Trimming took 1 base from V and 3 from J, leaving 16 bases between them. CDR3 DNA: TGCAGCGTTGAAGTACTGAAGGGGTCCTACTACAATGAGCAGTTCTTC. It encodes CSVEVLKGSYYNEQFF.

V is TRBV5-5 and J is TRBJ2-1; possibly TRBD2 for D (6 bases). The V end was cut by 3 bases, the J end by 6 bases, with 13 bases between. The CDR3 runs to 14 residues. Germline assignment: CDR1 SGHKS and CDR2 YYEKEE (reference sequence). In DNA, the CDR3 is TGTGCCAGCAGCTCCCCCGGGACTTTCAATGAGCAGTTCTTC. Protein sequence: CASSSPGTFNEQFF.

CDR3 amino acids: CASSEAGHSNQPQHF. CDR3 sequence (DNA): TGTGCCAGCAGTGAAGCGGGACATAGCAATCAGCCCCAGCATTTT. This chain links TRBV6-1 with TRBJ1-5, with D possibly matching TRBD1 (6 bases). The CDR3 has 15 residues. Germline V lookup: CDR1 MNHNS, CDR2 SASEGT. Trimming pared 0 bases from V and 0 bases from J, leaving 6 bases between.

The chain carries TRBV7-2 and TRBJ1-4, with a possible D match to TRBD1 (6 bases). Trimming took 2 bases from V and 1 from J, leaving 11 bases between them. CDR1 and CDR2 from the germline V gene are SGHTA and FQGNSA. The CDR3 sequence is 16 residues long. CDR3 coding DNA: TGTGCCAGCAGCTTACAGGGGACCTTAACTAATGAAAAACTGTTTTTT. It encodes CASSLQGTLTNEKLFF.

The V and J genes are TRBV27 and TRBJ2-2; D not certain. There are 15 residues in the CDR3. Germline CDR1 MNHEY, CDR2 SMNVEV (reference sequence). Trimming removed 2 bases at V and 6 bases at J, with 13 bases between. For the CDR3, the DNA is TGTGCCAGCAGTTTACATGCGTCTGATTCCGGGGAGCTGTTTTTT. It translates to CASSLHASDSGELFF.

J is TRBJ2-7 and V is TRBV4-2; maybe TRBD1 (7 bases). Between the trimmed V and J ends, which lost 0 bases and 3 bases, there was a span of 15 bases. CDR3 length equals 16 residues. CDR1 and CDR2 from the germline V gene are LGHNA and YNFKEQ. The CDR3 here is CASSQEGDSGLYEQYF. The CDR3 nucleotides read TGTGCCAGCAGCCAAGAAGGGGACAGCGGGCTCTACGAGCAGTACTTC.

This chain joins TRBV7-2 and TRBJ2-7; D not certain. Germline V lookup: CDR1 SGHTA, CDR2 FQGNSA. The CDR3 loop spans 12 amino acids. V was shortened by 4 bases and J by 5 bases, with 9 bases between the two germline ends. CDR3 coding DNA: TGTGCCAGCAGCTCTTACATCGACGAGCAGTACTTC. Amino acid sequence: CASSSYIDEQYF.

The J gene is TRBJ2-5, the V gene TRBV6-5; tentatively, D is TRBD2 (6 bases). Judging by the DNA end, TRBJ2-7 fits better; the J call may be wrong. The CDR3 consists of 13 residues. Germline assignment: CDR1 MNHEY and CDR2 SVGAGI. The CDR3 loop is CASSYLRGYEQYF. The CDR3 DNA reads as TGTGCCAGCAGTTACCTGCGGGGCTACGAGCAGTACTTC.